This is a list of T cell receptor beta chains from one sample in a study of blood T cell repertoires in COVID-19. Data came from immunoSEQ multiplex PCR; TCRdb stores just in-frame clones and leaves some out. The data contain about 150,000 clones, around 82% of them seen just once; the ten biggest clones take up 10% to 13%. The sequencing input was peripheral blood. These receptors originate from a woman older than 75 with active or convalescent COVID-19. The CDR3 runs from the conserved cysteine through the conserved F or W. Each record gives: CDR3 DNA, CDR3 protein, clone size, D gene, V gene, J gene. A D gene is named only where the DNA matches it firmly. Size tells how often a clone was seen (once, few, many) or the class of an expanded clone, and some rows leave it out.

TGTGCCAGTCGTAGATTAAGGGGGGAAGCTTTCTTT	CASRRLRGEAFF	.	.	TRBV2	TRBJ1-1
TGTGCCAGTAGTGCGGGACTGGCGGGCTATGGCTACACCTTC	CASSAGLAGYGYTF	.	.	TRBV19	TRBJ1-2
TGTGCCTGGAGTGCGTCGGGGGACGAGCAGTACTTC	CAWSASGDEQYF	.	.	TRBV30	TRBJ2-7
TGTGCCAGCAGCAAAGCGCGGCTAGCGGGCAATGAGCAGTTCTTC	CASSKARLAGNEQFF	.	.	TRBV21-1	TRBJ2-1
TGTGCCAGCAGCTTAGGTTTAAGCACAGATACGCAGTATTTT	CASSLGLSTDTQYF	.	.	TRBV7-9	TRBJ2-3
TGTGCCAGCAGCTTAGCGTTGGGCGGCAGGGGGCTGCGCAATCAGCCCCAGCATTTT	CASSLALGGRGLRNQPQHF	.	TRBD1	TRBV7-6	TRBJ1-5
TGTGCCAGCGTCTCGGTAGGGGACAGGTACTACAATGAGCAGTTCTTC	CASVSVGDRYYNEQFF	.	TRBD1	TRBV28	TRBJ2-1
TGTGCCAGCAGCCTGACAGGGGCCTCACCCCTCCACTTT	CASSLTGASPLHF	once	TRBD1	TRBV6-4	TRBJ1-6
TGTGCCAGCAGCTTCTCGAACACTGAAGCTTTCTTT	CASSFSNTEAFF	.	.	TRBV7-9	TRBJ1-1
TGCGCCAGCAGTCTGCCGGGACAGGGGACCGGGGAGCTGTTTTTT	CASSLPGQGTGELFF	.	TRBD1	TRBV4-1	TRBJ2-2
TGTGCCAGCAGCGTAGATCCACCTAGGACAGGGGATGGCTACACCTTC	CASSVDPPRTGDGYTF	.	TRBD1	TRBV9	TRBJ1-2
TGTGCCAGAAGCTTGGGTCGGAATGAGCAGTTCTTC	CARSLGRNEQFF	.	.	TRBV5-3	TRBJ2-1
TGTGCCAGCAGTTACAGGGCAGGGACCGGGGAGCTGTTTTTT	CASSYRAGTGELFF	.	.	TRBV5-6	TRBJ2-2
TGTGCCAGCAGTGAATCCTGGGGGGGTGTAGGACCTGAAGCTTTCTTT	CASSESWGGVGPEAFF	once	.	TRBV25-1	TRBJ1-1